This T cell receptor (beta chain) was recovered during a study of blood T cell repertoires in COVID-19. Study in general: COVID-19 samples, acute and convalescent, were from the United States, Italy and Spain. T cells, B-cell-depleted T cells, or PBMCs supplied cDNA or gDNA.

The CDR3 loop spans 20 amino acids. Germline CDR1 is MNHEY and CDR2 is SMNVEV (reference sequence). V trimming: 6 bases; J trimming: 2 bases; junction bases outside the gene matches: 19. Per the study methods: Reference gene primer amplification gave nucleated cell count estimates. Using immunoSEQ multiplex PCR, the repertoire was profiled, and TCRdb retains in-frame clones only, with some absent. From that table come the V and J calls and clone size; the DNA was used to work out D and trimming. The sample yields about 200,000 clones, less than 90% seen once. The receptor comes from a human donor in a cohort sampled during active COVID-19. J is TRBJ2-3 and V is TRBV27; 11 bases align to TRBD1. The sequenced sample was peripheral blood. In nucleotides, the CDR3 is TGTGCCAGCAGCCGCGGATTGGACAGGGGGCGCCGCGGCTTCACAGATACGCAGTATTTT. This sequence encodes CASSRGLDRGRRGFTDTQYF.